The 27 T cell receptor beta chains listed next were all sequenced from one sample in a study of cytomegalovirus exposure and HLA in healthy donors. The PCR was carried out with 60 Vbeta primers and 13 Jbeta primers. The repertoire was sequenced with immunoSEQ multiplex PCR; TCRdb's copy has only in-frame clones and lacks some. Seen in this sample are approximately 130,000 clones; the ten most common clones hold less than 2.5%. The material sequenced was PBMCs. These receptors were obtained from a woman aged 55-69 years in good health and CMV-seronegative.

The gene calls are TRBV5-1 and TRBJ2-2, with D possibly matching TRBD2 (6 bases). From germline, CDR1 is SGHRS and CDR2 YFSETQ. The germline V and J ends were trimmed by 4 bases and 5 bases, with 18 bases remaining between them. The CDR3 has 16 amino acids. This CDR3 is CASSITTSRGTGELFF. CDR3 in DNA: TGCGCCAGCAGCATAACCACTAGCCGCGGTACCGGGGAGCTGTTTTTT.

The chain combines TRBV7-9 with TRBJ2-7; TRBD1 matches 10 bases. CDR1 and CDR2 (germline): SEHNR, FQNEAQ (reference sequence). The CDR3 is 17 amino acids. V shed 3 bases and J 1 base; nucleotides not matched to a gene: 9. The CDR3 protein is CASSFGRLGQGSYEQYF. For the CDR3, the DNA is TGTGCCAGCAGCTTCGGCAGATTGGGACAGGGGTCCTACGAGCAGTACTTC.

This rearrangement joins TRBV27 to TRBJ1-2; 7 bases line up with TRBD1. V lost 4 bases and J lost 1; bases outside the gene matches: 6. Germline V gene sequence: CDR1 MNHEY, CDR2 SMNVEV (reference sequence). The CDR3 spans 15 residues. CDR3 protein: CASSSKTGDNYGYTF. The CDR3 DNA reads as TGTGCCAGCAGTTCCAAAACAGGGGATAACTATGGCTACACCTTC.

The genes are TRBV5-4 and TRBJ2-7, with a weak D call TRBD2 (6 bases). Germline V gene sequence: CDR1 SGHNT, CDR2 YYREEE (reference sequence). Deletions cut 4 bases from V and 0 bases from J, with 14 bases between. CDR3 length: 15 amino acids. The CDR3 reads CASSQSSGGSYEQYF. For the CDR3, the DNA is TGTGCCAGCAGCCAATCCTCCGGGGGCTCCTACGAGCAGTACTTC.

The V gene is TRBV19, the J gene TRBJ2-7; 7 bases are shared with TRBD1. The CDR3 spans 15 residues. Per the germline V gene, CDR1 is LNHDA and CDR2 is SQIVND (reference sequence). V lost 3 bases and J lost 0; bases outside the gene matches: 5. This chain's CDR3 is CASSMIGDSSYEQYF. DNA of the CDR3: TGTGCCAGTAGTATGATAGGGGACAGCTCCTACGAGCAGTACTTC.

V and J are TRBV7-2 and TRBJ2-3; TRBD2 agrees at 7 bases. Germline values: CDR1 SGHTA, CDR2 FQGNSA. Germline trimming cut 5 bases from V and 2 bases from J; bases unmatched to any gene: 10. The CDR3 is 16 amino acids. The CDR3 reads CASSPREGTNTDTQYF. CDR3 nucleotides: TGTGCCAGCAGCCCCAGGGAGGGAACTAACACAGATACGCAGTATTTT.

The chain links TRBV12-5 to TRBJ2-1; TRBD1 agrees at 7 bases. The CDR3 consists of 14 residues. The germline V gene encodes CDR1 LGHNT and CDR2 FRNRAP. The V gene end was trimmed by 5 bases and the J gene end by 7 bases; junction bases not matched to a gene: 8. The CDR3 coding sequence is TGTGCTAGTGGTCGGGACAGCCTCCAAAATGAGCAGTTCTTC. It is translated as CASGRDSLQNEQFF. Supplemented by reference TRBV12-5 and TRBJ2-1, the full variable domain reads DARVTQTPRHKVTEMGQEVTMRCQPILGHNTVFWYRQTMMQGLELLAYFRNRAPLDDSGMPKDRFSAEMPDATLATLKIQPSEPRDSAVYFCASGRDSLQNEQFFGPGTRLTVL.

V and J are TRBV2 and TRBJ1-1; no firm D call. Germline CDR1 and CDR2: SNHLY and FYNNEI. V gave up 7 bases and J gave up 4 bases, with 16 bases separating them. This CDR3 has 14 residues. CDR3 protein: CASTEDYQFTEAFF. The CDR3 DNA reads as TGTGCCAGCACCGAAGACTATCAGTTCACTGAAGCTTTCTTT.

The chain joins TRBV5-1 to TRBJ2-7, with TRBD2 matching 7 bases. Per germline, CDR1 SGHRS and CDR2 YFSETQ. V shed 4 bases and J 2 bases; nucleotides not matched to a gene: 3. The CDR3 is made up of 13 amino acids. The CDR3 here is CASSPGLAYEQYF. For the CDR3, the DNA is TGCGCCAGCAGCCCAGGACTAGCCTACGAGCAGTACTTC.

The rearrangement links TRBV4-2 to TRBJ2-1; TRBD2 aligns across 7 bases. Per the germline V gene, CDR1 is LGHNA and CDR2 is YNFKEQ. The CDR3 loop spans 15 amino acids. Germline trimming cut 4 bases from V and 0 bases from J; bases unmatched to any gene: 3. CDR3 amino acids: CASSLGRFSYNEQFF. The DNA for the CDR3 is TGTGCCAGCAGCCTCGGGAGGTTCTCCTACAATGAGCAGTTCTTC.

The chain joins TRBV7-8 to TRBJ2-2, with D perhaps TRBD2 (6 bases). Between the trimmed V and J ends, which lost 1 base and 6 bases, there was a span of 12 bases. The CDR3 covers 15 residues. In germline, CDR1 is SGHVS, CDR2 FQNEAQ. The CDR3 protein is CASSLDGGFAGELFF. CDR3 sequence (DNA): TGTGCCAGCAGCTTAGACGGGGGATTCGCCGGGGAGCTGTTTTTT.

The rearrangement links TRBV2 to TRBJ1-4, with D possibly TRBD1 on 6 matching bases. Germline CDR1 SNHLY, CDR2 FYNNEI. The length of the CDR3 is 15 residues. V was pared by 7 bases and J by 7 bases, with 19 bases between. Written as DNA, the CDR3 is TGTGCCAGCATGAGGGATAACAGGGAAAGTGAAAAACTGTTTTTT. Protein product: CASMRDNRESEKLFF.

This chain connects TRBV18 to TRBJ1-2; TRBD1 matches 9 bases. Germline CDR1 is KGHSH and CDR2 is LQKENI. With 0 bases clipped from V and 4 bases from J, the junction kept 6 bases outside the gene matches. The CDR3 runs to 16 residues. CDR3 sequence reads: CASSPPGTGGSYGYTF. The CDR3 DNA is TGTGCCAGCTCACCACCCGGCACAGGGGGCTCCTATGGCTACACCTTC.

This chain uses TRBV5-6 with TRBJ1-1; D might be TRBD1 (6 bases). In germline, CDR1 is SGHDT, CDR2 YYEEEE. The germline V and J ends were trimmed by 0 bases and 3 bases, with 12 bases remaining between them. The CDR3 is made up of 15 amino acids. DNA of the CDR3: TGTGCCAGCAGCTTGGCGGGGGGCAGGGACACTGAAGCTTTCTTT. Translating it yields CASSLAGGRDTEAFF. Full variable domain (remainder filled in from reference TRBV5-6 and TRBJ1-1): DAGVTQSPTHLIKTRGQQVTLRCSPKSGHDTVSWYQQALGQGPQFIFQYYEEEERQRGNFPDRFSGHQFPNYSSELNVNALLLGDSALYLCASSLAGGRDTEAFFGQGTRLTVV.

CDR3 in amino acids: CASRLAMGVSGANVLTF. The CDR3 DNA reads TGTGCCAGCAGACTAGCTATGGGTGTCTCTGGGGCCAACGTCCTGACTTTC. The chain employs TRBV11-2 and TRBJ2-6; perhaps TRBD2 as D (6 bases). The CDR3 has 17 amino acids. Germline V CDR1 and CDR2: SGHAT, FQNNGV. Trimming shortened V by 6 bases and J by 0 bases, and 15 bases separated the two germline ends.

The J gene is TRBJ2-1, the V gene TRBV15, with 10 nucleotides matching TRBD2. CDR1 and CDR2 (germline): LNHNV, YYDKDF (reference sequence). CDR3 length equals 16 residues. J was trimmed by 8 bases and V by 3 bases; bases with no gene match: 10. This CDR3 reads CATSRNLAGAGDEQFF. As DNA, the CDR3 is TGTGCCACCAGCAGGAATCTAGCGGGAGCCGGCGATGAGCAGTTCTTC.

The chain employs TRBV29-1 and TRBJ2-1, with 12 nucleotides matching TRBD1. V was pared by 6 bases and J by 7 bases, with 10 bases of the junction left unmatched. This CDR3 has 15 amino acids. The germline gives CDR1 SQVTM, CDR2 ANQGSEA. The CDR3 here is CSVPPGQGAQNEQFF. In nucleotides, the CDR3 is TGCAGCGTCCCGCCGGGACAGGGGGCTCAGAATGAGCAGTTCTTC.

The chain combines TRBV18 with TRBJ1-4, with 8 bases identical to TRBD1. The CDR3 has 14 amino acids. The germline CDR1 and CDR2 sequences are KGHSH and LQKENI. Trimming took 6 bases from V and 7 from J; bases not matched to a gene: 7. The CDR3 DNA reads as TGTGCCAGCTCCCACAGGGGGGAGTCTGAAAAACTGTTTTTT. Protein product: CASSHRGESEKLFF. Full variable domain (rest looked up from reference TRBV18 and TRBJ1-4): NAGVMQNPRHLVRRRGQEARLRCSPMKGHSHVYWYRQLPEEGLKFMVYLQKENIIDESGMPKERFSAEFPKEGPSILRIQQVVRGDSAAYFCASSHRGESEKLFFGSGTQLSVL.

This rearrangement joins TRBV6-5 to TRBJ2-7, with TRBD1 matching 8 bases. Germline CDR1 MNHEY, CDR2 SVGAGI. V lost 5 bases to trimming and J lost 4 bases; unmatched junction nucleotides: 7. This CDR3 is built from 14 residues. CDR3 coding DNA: TGTGCCAGCAGTCCCAGGGGGCCGGTATACGAGCAGTACTTC. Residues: CASSPRGPVYEQYF.

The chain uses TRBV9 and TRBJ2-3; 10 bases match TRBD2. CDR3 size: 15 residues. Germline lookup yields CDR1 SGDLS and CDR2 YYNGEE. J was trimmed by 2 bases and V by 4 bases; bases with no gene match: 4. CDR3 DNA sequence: TGTGCCAGCAGCTCACTAGCGGGGAACACAGATACGCAGTATTTT. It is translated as CASSSLAGNTDTQYF.

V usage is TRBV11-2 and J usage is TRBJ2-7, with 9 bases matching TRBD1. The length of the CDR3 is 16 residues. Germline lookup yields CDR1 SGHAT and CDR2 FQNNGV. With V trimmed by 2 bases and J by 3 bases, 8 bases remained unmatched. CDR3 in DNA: TGTGCCAGCAGCTTAAGGGCCGGGACAGGGTTCTACGAGCAGTACTTC. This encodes CASSLRAGTGFYEQYF.

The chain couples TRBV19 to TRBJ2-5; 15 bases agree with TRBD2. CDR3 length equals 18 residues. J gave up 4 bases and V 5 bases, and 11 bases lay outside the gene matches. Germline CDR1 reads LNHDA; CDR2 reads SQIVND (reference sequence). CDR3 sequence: CASSALTGLAGGRETQYF. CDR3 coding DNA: TGTGCCAGTAGTGCCCTTACGGGACTAGCGGGAGGTAGAGAGACCCAGTACTTC.

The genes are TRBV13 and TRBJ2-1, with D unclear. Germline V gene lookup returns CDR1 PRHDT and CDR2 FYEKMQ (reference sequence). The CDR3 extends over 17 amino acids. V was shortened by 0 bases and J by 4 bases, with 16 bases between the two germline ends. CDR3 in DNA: TGTGCCAGCAGCTTAGGCTCCCCCCTAGATTCTTACAATGAGCAGTTCTTC. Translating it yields CASSLGSPLDSYNEQFF.

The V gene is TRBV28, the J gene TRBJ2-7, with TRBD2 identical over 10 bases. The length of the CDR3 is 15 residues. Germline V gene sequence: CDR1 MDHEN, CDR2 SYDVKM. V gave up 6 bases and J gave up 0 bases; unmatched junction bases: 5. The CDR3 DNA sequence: TGTGCCAGCAGAATTAGCGGGGGGAGCTCCTACGAGCAGTACTTC. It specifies CASRISGGSSYEQYF.

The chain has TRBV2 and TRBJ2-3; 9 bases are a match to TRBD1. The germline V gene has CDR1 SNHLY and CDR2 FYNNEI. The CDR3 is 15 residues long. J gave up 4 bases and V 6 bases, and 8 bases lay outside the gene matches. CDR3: CASRIGQGSADTQYF. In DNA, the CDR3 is TGTGCCAGCAGGATAGGACAGGGGTCTGCAGATACGCAGTATTTT.

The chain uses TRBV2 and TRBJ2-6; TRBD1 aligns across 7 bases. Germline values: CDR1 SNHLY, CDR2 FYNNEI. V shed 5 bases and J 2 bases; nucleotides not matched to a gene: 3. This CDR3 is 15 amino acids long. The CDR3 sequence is CASSKDRAGANVLTF. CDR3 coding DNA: TGTGCCAGCAGTAAAGACAGGGCTGGGGCCAACGTCCTGACTTTC.

The DNA for the CDR3 is TGCAGCGTGCCCCCGAGCGGGGGGGCGATGGAGACCCAGTACTTC. Amino acids: CSVPPSGGAMETQYF. The rearrangement links TRBV29-1 to TRBJ2-5; 10 positions agree with TRBD2. Germline CDR1 is SQVTM and CDR2 is ANQGSEA. V shed 6 bases and J 5 bases; nucleotides not matched to a gene: 12. This CDR3 is built from 15 residues.